The subject of this entry is one TCR beta chain. The antigen is not known. J gave up 0 bases and V 7 bases, and 2 bases lay outside the gene matches. Germline V gene sequence: CDR1 SQVTM, CDR2 ANQGSEA. The CDR3 extends over 13 amino acids. This table comes from immunoSEQ multiplex PCR, and its TCRdb copy is limited to in-frame clones, with some not included. This table has around 130,000 clones, just over 85% appearing once. These data are taken from a study of T cell responses to AZD1222 COVID-19 vaccine. Study-level points and caveats: Vaccine-associated CD4 TCRs spanned spike, dominant at 160-218 and 743-854.

The sequences come from peripheral blood, collected on day 0 of AZD1222 vaccination. The chain couples TRBV29-1 to TRBJ1-1; 10 bases align to TRBD1. The receptor was isolated from an adult in good health. The CDR3 nucleotides read TGCAGCGCCGACAGGGGGCTGAACACTGAAGCTTTCTTT. Translation: CSADRGLNTEAFF. The variable domain in full, completed from reference TRBV29-1 and TRBJ1-1, reads SAVISQKPSRDICQRGTSLTIQCQVDSQVTMMFWYRQQPGQSLTLIATANQGSEATYESGFVIDKFPISRPNLTFSTLTVSNMSPEDSSIYLCSADRGLNTEAFFGQGTRLTVV.